This T cell receptor beta chain was sequenced in a study of shared clonotypes between healthy human individuals. Study summary: Aged 18 to 49, the donors were a couple of women and a few men.

CDR1 is GTSNPN and CDR2 is SVGIG in the germline V gene (reference sequence). The CDR3 has 14 amino acids. J lost 5 bases, V lost 5 bases, and 6 bases had no gene match. Original processing methods: Junction-only immunoSEQ sequences carried no quality scores, so filtering differed. Some clones are missing from TCRdb's copy, which holds only in-frame ones; the method was immunoSEQ multiplex PCR. V and J calls and clone size are as listed in that table; D and trimming were resolved from the DNA. Counted here are a few hundred thousand clones, almost 97% occurring once; the ten biggest clones make up around 0.06%.

The chain employs TRBV30 and TRBJ2-2, with 9 bases matching TRBD1. This TCR was sampled from a woman aged 25 to 45 in good health. Sequencing was carried out using naive CD4+ T cells sorted from blood. Subset meaning: CD45RA+ positively selected. The CDR3 nucleotides are TGTGCCTGGTCGGGACAGGGAAGGACCGGGGAGCTGTTTTTT. Amino acid sequence: CAWSGQGRTGELFF.